One sample yielded the 32 T cell receptor beta chains listed below, sequenced in a study of T cell changes during pregnancy in multiple sclerosis (dated by TCRdb to the late 2010s). Library generation was performed with the immunoSEQ multiplex PCR assay. The table comes from immuneACCESS by way of TCRdb, which keeps in-frame sequences with V and J called. Part of the clones is missing from these tables; in studies checked, under half for an unresolved V gene and the rest for unknown reasons. The sample profile shows about 22,000 clones; just over 90% of them were found once. The biggest ten clones account for around 0.63% of the sample. Sequenced here: CD4+ T cells from peripheral blood mononuclear cells, sampled after pregnancy. Receptors originate from a female donor in good health, enrolled as a control in a pregnancy study.

The chain has TRBV6-5 and TRBJ2-5, with 7 bases identical to TRBD2. CDR1 is MNHEY, CDR2 SVGAGI, per germline. V trimming: 2 bases; J trimming: 2 bases; junction bases outside the gene matches: 5. The CDR3 length is 15 residues. CDR3 nucleotide sequence: TGTGCCAGCAGTTACCAAAGCGGGAAACAAGAGACCCAGTACTTC. This gives the protein CASSYQSGKQETQYF.

This chain joins TRBV18 and TRBJ2-5; TRBD2 might be the D (7 bases). This CDR3 comprises 13 residues. Germline-derived CDR1 and CDR2 are KGHSH and LQKENI. The V end lost 3 bases, the J end lost 7 bases, and 12 bases lay between the germline ends. The CDR3 protein is CASSPNREGTQYF. CDR3 DNA: TGTGCCAGCTCACCTAACAGGGAGGGGACCCAGTACTTC.

This clone occurred once. This chain links TRBV7-9 with TRBJ2-3, with a tentative D call TRBD2 (5 bases). Germline V CDR1 and CDR2: SEHNR, FQNEAQ (reference sequence). The CDR3 contains 14 residues. V shed 2 bases and J shed 4 bases, with 10 bases lying between them. For the CDR3, the DNA is TGTGCCAGCAGCTTATCGGCGGGTGCAGATACGCAGTATTTT. It yields the protein CASSLSAGADTQYF.

The chain has TRBV11-2 and TRBJ2-1; tentative D call: TRBD2 (6 bases). There are 16 residues in the CDR3. Germline lookup yields CDR1 SGHAT and CDR2 FQNNGV. V lost 0 bases and J lost 10, with 19 bases in between. The CDR3 is CASSLDHNAGTGEQFF. The DNA of the CDR3 is TGTGCCAGCAGCTTAGATCATAACGCGGGGACGGGGGAGCAGTTCTTC.

The genes are TRBV18 and TRBJ1-5; the match to TRBD1 covers 7 bases. Germline V gene lookup returns CDR1 KGHSH and CDR2 LQKENI. Trimming cost V 3 bases and J 7 bases; bases outside gene matches: 9. The CDR3 runs to 15 residues. The CDR3 region is CASSPTPDRSQPQHF. The CDR3 region has the DNA TGTGCCAGCTCACCGACCCCGGACAGGAGCCAGCCCCAGCATTTT.

The chain uses TRBV27 and TRBJ1-5; D perhaps matches TRBD1 (5 bases). The V end lost 4 bases, the J end lost 4 bases, and 14 bases lay between the germline ends. This CDR3 is built from 15 residues. Per germline, CDR1 MNHEY and CDR2 SMNVEV (reference sequence). The CDR3 loop reads CASSSLLGGNQPQHF. CDR3 coding DNA: TGTGCCAGCAGTTCCCTTTTGGGGGGGAATCAGCCCCAGCATTTT.

This clone was counted between two and nine times. The rearrangement uses TRBV18 and TRBJ2-3; D is uncertain. Trimming left V 2 bases short and J 0 bases short, with 3 bases between. The CDR3 consists of 13 residues. Germline CDR1 is KGHSH and CDR2 is LQKENI. CDR3 sequence (DNA): TGTGCCAGCTCACCAGTAAGCACAGATACGCAGTATTTT. This codes for CASSPVSTDTQYF.

The chain combines TRBV9 with TRBJ2-1; unclear D gene. Germline CDR1 reads SGDLS; CDR2 reads YYNGEE. Trimming pared 4 bases from V and 8 bases from J, leaving 16 bases between. The CDR3 runs 14 residues. In DNA, the CDR3 is TGTGCCAGCAGCCCCCGGGTCGTAAAGCATGAGCAGTTCTTC. Amino acid sequence: CASSPRVVKHEQFF.

Of note for this clone: Other DNA sequences in this specimen translate into the identical CDR3. V and J are TRBV6-6 and TRBJ1-1; weak D call: TRBD1 (5 bases). V lost 2 bases and J lost 8, with 15 bases in between. In germline, CDR1 is MNHNY, CDR2 SVGAGI (reference sequence). The CDR3 covers 14 residues. CDR3 protein: CASSYPGGPQEAFF. In DNA form, the CDR3 reads TGTGCCAGCAGTTACCCCGGGGGACCCCAGGAAGCTTTCTTT.

The rearrangement uses TRBV21-1 and TRBJ2-4; TRBD1 is the table's D call, not checked against the DNA. TRBV21-1 is designated a pseudogene. The CDR3 is 18 amino acids. CDR3 DNA sequence: TGTGCCAGCAGCAAGGTGGGGGGGACAGGGGAGTCCAAAAACATTCAGTACTTC. Translation: CASSKVGGTGESKNIQYF.

The rearrangement uses TRBV5-6 and TRBJ1-2, with a tentative D call TRBD1 (5 bases). Trimming left V 4 bases short and J 4 bases short, with 20 bases between. This CDR3 spans 16 amino acids. The germline CDR1 and CDR2 sequences are SGHDT and YYEEEE. In DNA form, the CDR3 reads TGTGCCAGCAGCGCTGGAGGTGGCGGGGCGGGCTATGGCTACACCTTC. Amino acid sequence: CASSAGGGGAGYGYTF. Looking up the rest from reference TRBV5-6 and TRBJ1-2 gives the full variable domain: DAGVTQSPTHLIKTRGQQVTLRCSPKSGHDTVSWYQQALGQGPQFIFQYYEEEERQRGNFPDRFSGHQFPNYSSELNVNALLLGDSALYLCASSAGGGGAGYGYTFGSGTRLTVV.

This clone was detected only once. The chain combines TRBV11-3 with TRBJ2-3; 7 positions agree with TRBD2. The CDR3 has 14 amino acids. Unmatched junction bases numbered 4, after V lost 4 bases and J lost 3 bases. The germline CDR1 and CDR2 sequences are SGHNT and YENEEA. The CDR3 DNA follows: TGTGCCAGCAGCTCCGACGGGGGGACAGATACGCAGTATTTT. Protein sequence: CASSSDGGTDTQYF.

This clone was seen once. This chain uses TRBV7-2 with TRBJ2-5; TRBD2 matches 9 bases. J gave up 5 bases and V 4 bases, and 8 bases lay outside the gene matches. Germline CDR1 SGHTA, CDR2 FQGNSA. The CDR3 runs 15 residues. The CDR3 bases are TGTGCCAGCAGCTGGGTCACTAGCGGGTCTGAGACCCAGTACTTC. Amino acid sequence: CASSWVTSGSETQYF.

This clone has a single count. The chain couples TRBV27 to TRBJ2-2; D gene uncertain. V was clipped by 8 bases and J by 0 bases, with 7 bases between them. CDR1 and CDR2 (germline): MNHEY, SMNVEV (reference sequence). CDR3 length equals 13 residues. The CDR3 bases are TGTGCCAGCTCCTCCGCGAACACCGGGGAGCTGTTTTTT. Translated, it gives CASSSANTGELFF.

This chain connects TRBV11-1 to TRBJ2-7, with D tentatively TRBD1 (6 bases). Trimming pared 7 bases from V and 2 bases from J, leaving 18 bases between. CDR3 length: 15 residues. CDR1 and CDR2 from the germline V gene are SGHAT and FQDESV (reference sequence). In nucleotides, the CDR3 is TGTGCCAGCAAACCAACCCCAGGGGCTACCTACGAGCAGTACTTC. It encodes CASKPTPGATYEQYF.

The chain carries TRBV5-1 and TRBJ2-1; no firm D call. The CDR3 is made up of 13 amino acids. Germline V gives CDR1 SGHRS, CDR2 YFSETQ. V was trimmed by 0 bases and J by 9 bases, leaving 10 bases between them. The DNA for the CDR3 is TGCGCCAGCAGCTTGGGTAACGGCGGTGAGCAGTTCTTC. Amino acids: CASSLGNGGEQFF.

V is TRBV19 and J is TRBJ1-2; a possible D gene is TRBD1 (5 bases). The CDR3 has 14 residues. V was clipped by 3 bases and J by 6 bases, with 14 bases between them. The germline gives CDR1 LNHDA, CDR2 SQIVND (reference sequence). The CDR3 DNA sequence: TGTGCCAGTAGTATCGGGCAGGGCTTTGATGGCTACACCTTC. Its protein is CASSIGQGFDGYTF.

V is TRBV30 and J is TRBJ2-7; TRBD2 matches at 10 bases. Unmatched junction bases numbered 3, after V lost 1 base and J lost 3 bases. This CDR3 has 14 amino acids. Germline values: CDR1 GTSNPN, CDR2 SVGIG (reference sequence). The DNA for the CDR3 is TGTGCCTGGAGTGAACTAGCGGGGCACTACGAGCAGTACTTC. Translated, it gives CAWSELAGHYEQYF.

The chain's CDR3 is CASSRSGGGTETQYF. DNA of the CDR3: TGTGCCAGCAGTCGAAGCGGGGGCGGGACCGAGACCCAGTACTTC. The gene calls are TRBV7-3 and TRBJ2-5, with TRBD2 matching 8 bases. Per germline, CDR1 SGHTA and CDR2 FQGTGA. J gave up 5 bases and V 6 bases, and 11 bases lay outside the gene matches. This CDR3 region has 15 residues.

This clone was seen a single time. The V and J genes are TRBV5-1 and TRBJ1-5; no reliable D call. CDR1 is SGHRS and CDR2 is YFSETQ in the germline V gene. Trimming removed 7 bases at V and 5 bases at J, with 13 bases between. This CDR3 contains 13 residues. CDR3 coding DNA: TGCGCCAGCCGTTACGGGTTGGATCAGCCCCAGCATTTT. This codes for CASRYGLDQPQHF.

This sequence joins TRBV5-1 and TRBJ2-3; possibly TRBD2 for D (6 bases). The CDR3 consists of 14 residues. Trimming removed 10 bases at V and 5 bases at J, with 20 bases between. Germline V CDR1 and CDR2: SGHRS, YFSETQ. The CDR3, as DNA: TGCGCCGAGGGTCTCCGGGGGAAAAGAGATACGCAGTATTTT. As protein: CAEGLRGKRDTQYF.

This chain connects TRBV7-9 to TRBJ2-3; D possibly corresponds to TRBD2 (5 bases). The germline V gene encodes CDR1 SEHNR and CDR2 FQNEAQ (reference sequence). The CDR3 loop spans 15 amino acids. Trimming removed 5 bases at V and 4 bases at J, with 16 bases between. CDR3 loop: CASSPKRRESDTQYF. The DNA for the CDR3 is TGTGCCAGCAGCCCGAAGCGGAGAGAGTCAGATACGCAGTATTTT. The full variable domain, with the rest looked up from reference TRBV7-9 and TRBJ2-3, is DTGVSQNPRHKITKRGQNVTFRCDPISEHNRLYWYRQTLGQGPEFLTYFQNEAQLEKSRLLSDRFSAERPKGSFSTLEIQRTEQGDSAMYLCASSPKRRESDTQYFGPGTRLTVL.

This chain uses TRBV5-1 with TRBJ2-7; 12 bases agree with TRBD2. CDR3 length: 17 residues. V shed 2 bases and J 2 bases; nucleotides not matched to a gene: 8. From germline, CDR1 is SGHRS and CDR2 YFSETQ. CDR3 DNA sequence: TGCGCCAGCAGCTTTGGGCTAGCGGGAGGGCCGGCCTACGAGCAGTACTTC. Translating it yields CASSFGLAGGPAYEQYF.

The chain uses TRBV6-1 and TRBJ1-2; D perhaps matches TRBD1 (6 bases). There are 16 residues in the CDR3. Trimming took 2 bases from V and 4 from J, leaving 17 bases between them. Germline V CDR1 and CDR2: MNHNS, SASEGT. The CDR3 region has the DNA TGTGCCAGCAGTGAATACGGATTGGGACATGGCTATGGCTACACCTTC. Its translation is CASSEYGLGHGYGYTF.

This clone was seen once. The CDR3 spells CASRGGRSDEQYF. CDR3 sequence (DNA): TGTGCCAGCAGGGGGGGTCGCTCTGACGAGCAGTACTTC. The rearrangement joins TRBV6-6 to TRBJ2-7; TRBD2 is a possible D gene (6 bases). V was pared by 6 bases and J by 5 bases, with 14 bases between. Germline lookup yields CDR1 MNHNY and CDR2 SVGAGI (reference sequence). This CDR3 has 13 amino acids.

The chain is built from TRBV6-6 and TRBJ2-1, with D possibly matching TRBD1 (6 bases). The CDR3 has 14 amino acids. The ends were cut back, 4 bases at V and 5 bases at J, with 12 bases in the middle. Germline lookup yields CDR1 MNHNY and CDR2 SVGAGI (reference sequence). For the CDR3, the DNA is TGTGCCAGCAGTTCCAGGGGCCGCGACAATGAGCAGTTCTTC. Its protein is CASSSRGRDNEQFF.

The chain has TRBV14 and TRBJ2-7; TRBD2 matches 10 bases. This CDR3 comprises 17 residues. Germline V gene lookup returns CDR1 SGHDN and CDR2 FVKESK. Trimming at V came to 3 bases and at J to 2 bases, leaving 10 bases not matched to a gene. In DNA, the CDR3 is TGTGCCAGCAGCCAGTTTCCAGAAACTAGCGGGACCTACGAGCAGTACTTC. Protein: CASSQFPETSGTYEQYF.

The genes are TRBV5-4 and TRBJ2-3, with D unclear. Trimming stripped 1 base from V and 2 bases from J, with 14 bases between. The CDR3 runs 16 residues. Germline V CDR1 and CDR2: SGHNT, YYREEE (reference sequence). In DNA, the CDR3 is TGTGCCAGCAGCTTGACGTTCAGGCCTAACACAGATACGCAGTATTTT. Its translation: CASSLTFRPNTDTQYF.

The chain joins TRBV7-3 to TRBJ2-2; maybe TRBD2 (5 bases). Germline V gives CDR1 SGHTA, CDR2 FQGTGA. The CDR3 loop spans 14 amino acids. Trimming pared 4 bases from V and 5 bases from J, leaving 11 bases between. The CDR3 coding sequence is TGTGCCAGCAGCTCCGGACTGGCGACCGGGGAGCTGTTTTTT. This encodes CASSSGLATGELFF.

This clone is a singleton in its sample. This rearrangement joins TRBV19 to TRBJ2-2; the match to TRBD2 covers 7 bases. V lost 7 bases to trimming and J lost 4 bases; unmatched junction nucleotides: 12. This CDR3 is built from 16 residues. CDR1 and CDR2 (germline): LNHDA, SQIVND (reference sequence). This CDR3 reads CASIAAAQRGTGELFF. Here the CDR3 DNA reads TGTGCCAGTATAGCAGCGGCTCAGCGGGGCACCGGGGAGCTGTTTTTT. Supplemented by reference TRBV19 and TRBJ2-2, the full variable domain reads DGGITQSPKYLFRKEGQNVTLSCEQNLNHDAMYWYRQDPGQGLRLIYYSQIVNDFQKGDIAEGYSVSREKKESFPLTVTSAQKNPTAFYLCASIAAAQRGTGELFFGEGSRLTVL.

V is TRBV30 and J is TRBJ2-1, with 9 bases fitting TRBD2. Trimming at V came to 4 bases and at J to 11 bases, leaving 6 bases not matched to a gene. This CDR3 region has 12 residues. From germline, CDR1 is GTSNPN and CDR2 SVGIG (reference sequence). The CDR3 sequence is CAWTSGKVQQFF. CDR3 in DNA: TGTGCCTGGACTAGCGGGAAGGTTCAGCAGTTCTTC.

V is TRBV19 and J is TRBJ2-7; D perhaps matches TRBD2 (6 bases). Trimming shortened V by 11 bases and J by 6 bases, and 26 bases separated the two germline ends. The germline CDR1 and CDR2 sequences are LNHDA and SQIVND (reference sequence). The CDR3 totals 15 residues. This chain's CDR3 is CASAPLLGAGGEQYF. For the CDR3, the DNA is TGTGCCTCCGCCCCTCTACTCGGGGCCGGGGGCGAGCAGTACTTC.